The clone carrying this T cell receptor (beta chain) has only a few counts. This sample was taken from a study of blood T cell repertoires in COVID-19. The wider study: Both acute and convalescent COVID-19 samples were obtained from the United States, Italy and Spain. From T cells, B-cell-depleted T cells, or PBMCs came the material, which was cDNA or gDNA.

Trimming took 4 bases from V and 8 from J, leaving 19 bases between them. This CDR3 spans 15 amino acids. Germline loops: CDR1 SGHRS, CDR2 YFSETQ. Authors' methods: Researchers report that nucleated cell counts were estimated from reference gene primer amplification. Generated by immunoSEQ multiplex PCR, the TCRdb table keeps only in-frame clones and is missing some. V, J and clone size reflect that table, while D and trimming were determined from the DNA. The sample includes about 270,000 clones, about nine tenths of them seen just once. This sequence was found in a man aged 40-49 years with active or convalescent COVID-19. The sequencing sample was made of peripheral blood. This chain uses TRBV5-1 with TRBJ2-1, with a possible D match to TRBD2 (5 bases). The CDR3 DNA sequence: TGCGCCAGCAGCCTCTGGCCCGGAGGATTAGATGAGCAGTTCTTC. Translating it yields CASSLWPGGLDEQFF.